This TCR beta chain stems from a study of blood T cell repertoires in COVID-19. Produced via immunoSEQ multiplex PCR; TCRdb's table is partial and in-frame only. Among fewer than 350,000 clones listed, 65% to 90% were seen once. Losses at the gene ends were 2 bases for V and 0 bases for J; bases not matched to a gene: 5. This CDR3 is 17 amino acids long. The V gene's germline CDR1 is SNHLY and CDR2 FYNNEI. The receptor was isolated from a woman in her fifties or sixties with active or convalescent COVID-19. Sequences were obtained from peripheral blood. The genes are TRBV2 and TRBJ1-4; 8 bases match TRBD1. The chain's CDR3 is CASSEWTGRATNEKLFF. The CDR3 DNA reads as TGTGCCAGCAGTGAATGGACAGGGAGGGCAACTAATGAAAAACTGTTTTTT. The variable domain in full, completed from reference TRBV2 and TRBJ1-4, reads EPEVTQTPSHQVTQMGQEVILRCVPISNHLYFYWYRQILGQKVEFLVSFYNNEISEKSEIFDDQFSVERPDGSNFTLKIRSTKLEDSAMYFCASSEWTGRATNEKLFFGSGTQLSVL.